The source of this T cell receptor (beta chain) is a study of vaccination and CD4 T cells after COVID-19. Study background: As a positive control, some control cultures were given a CEFX pool, while others were given an HIV-1 Nef pool or no peptide.

This clonotype was detected only once. Its antigen is not identified. The V segment lost 0 bases and the J segment 3 bases; nucleotides outside the gene matches: 10. There are 18 residues in the CDR3. The V gene's germline CDR1 is ENHRY and CDR2 SYGVKD. Treatment denoted: approximately nine-day PBMC culture with coronavirus spike peptide pools or control peptides (ViraFEST assay). The Oncomine TCR Beta short-read assay was applied to DNA of cultured CD4+ T cells. TCRdb analysed the PCR reads with MiXCR anew, one entry per CDR3 protein. The repertoire holds roughly 16,000 distinct CDR3 sequences, with 55% as singletons.

This TCR was sampled from a human donor who had recovered from COVID-19. This rearrangement joins TRBV10-3 to TRBJ2-7; TRBD2 matches 11 bases. Material for sequencing was CD4+ T cells from blood, cultured in vitro. The CDR3 reads CAISESSSRLAGIYEQYF. In DNA form, the CDR3 reads TGTGCCATCAGTGAGTCAAGCTCCCGACTAGCGGGAATCTACGAGCAGTACTTC.